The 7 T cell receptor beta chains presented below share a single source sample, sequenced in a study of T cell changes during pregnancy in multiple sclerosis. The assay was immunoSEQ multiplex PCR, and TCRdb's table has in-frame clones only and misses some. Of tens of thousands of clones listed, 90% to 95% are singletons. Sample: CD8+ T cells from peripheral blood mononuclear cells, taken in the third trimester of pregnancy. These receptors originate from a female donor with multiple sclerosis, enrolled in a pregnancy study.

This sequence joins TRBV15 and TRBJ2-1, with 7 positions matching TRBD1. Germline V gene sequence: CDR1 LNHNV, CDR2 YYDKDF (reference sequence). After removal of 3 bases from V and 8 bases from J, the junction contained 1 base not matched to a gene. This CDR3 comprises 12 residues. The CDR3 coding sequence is TGTGCCACCAGCAGGACAGGGTATGAGCAGTTCTTC. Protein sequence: CATSRTGYEQFF.

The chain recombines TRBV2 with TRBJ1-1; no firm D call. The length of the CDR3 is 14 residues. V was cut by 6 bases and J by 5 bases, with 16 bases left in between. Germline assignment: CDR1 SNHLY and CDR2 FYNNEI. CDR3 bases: TGTGCCAGCAGGACCCGGAGTCTTGGGACTGAAGCTTTCTTT. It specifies CASRTRSLGTEAFF.

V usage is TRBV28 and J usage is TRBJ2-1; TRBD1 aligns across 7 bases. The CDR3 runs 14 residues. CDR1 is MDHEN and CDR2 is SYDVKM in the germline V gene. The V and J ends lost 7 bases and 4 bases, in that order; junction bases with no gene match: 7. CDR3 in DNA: TGTGCCAGCAAACCGGGACAGAGATACAATGAGCAGTTCTTC. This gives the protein CASKPGQRYNEQFF.

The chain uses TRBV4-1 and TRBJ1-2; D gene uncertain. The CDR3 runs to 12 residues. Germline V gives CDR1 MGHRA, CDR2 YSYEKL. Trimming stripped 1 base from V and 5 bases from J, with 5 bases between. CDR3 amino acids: CASSQGRYGYTF. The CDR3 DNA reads TGCGCCAGCAGCCAAGGGAGGTATGGCTACACCTTC.

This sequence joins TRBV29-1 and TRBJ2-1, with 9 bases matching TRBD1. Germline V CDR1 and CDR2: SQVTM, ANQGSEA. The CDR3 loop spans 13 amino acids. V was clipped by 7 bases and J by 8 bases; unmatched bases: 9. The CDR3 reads CSDRDRDFYEQFF. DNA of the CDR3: TGCAGCGACCGGGACAGGGATTTTTATGAGCAGTTCTTC.

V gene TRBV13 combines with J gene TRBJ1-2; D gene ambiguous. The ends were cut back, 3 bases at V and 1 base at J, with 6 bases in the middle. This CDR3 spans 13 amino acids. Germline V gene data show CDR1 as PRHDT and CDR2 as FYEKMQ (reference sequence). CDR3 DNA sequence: TGTGCCAGCAGCTTGAACAATAACTATGGCTACACCTTC. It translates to CASSLNNNYGYTF. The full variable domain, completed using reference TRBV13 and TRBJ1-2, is AAGVIQSPRHLIKEKRETATLKCYPIPRHDTVYWYQQGPGQDPQFLISFYEKMQSDKGSIPDRFSAQQFSDYHSELNMSSLELGDSALYFCASSLNNNYGYTFGSGTRLTVV.

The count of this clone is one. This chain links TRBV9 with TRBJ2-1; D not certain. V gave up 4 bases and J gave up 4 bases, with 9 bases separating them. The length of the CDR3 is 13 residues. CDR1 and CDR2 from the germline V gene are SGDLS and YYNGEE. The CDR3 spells CASSPGSYNEQFF. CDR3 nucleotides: TGTGCCAGCAGCCCAGGATCTTACAATGAGCAGTTCTTC.